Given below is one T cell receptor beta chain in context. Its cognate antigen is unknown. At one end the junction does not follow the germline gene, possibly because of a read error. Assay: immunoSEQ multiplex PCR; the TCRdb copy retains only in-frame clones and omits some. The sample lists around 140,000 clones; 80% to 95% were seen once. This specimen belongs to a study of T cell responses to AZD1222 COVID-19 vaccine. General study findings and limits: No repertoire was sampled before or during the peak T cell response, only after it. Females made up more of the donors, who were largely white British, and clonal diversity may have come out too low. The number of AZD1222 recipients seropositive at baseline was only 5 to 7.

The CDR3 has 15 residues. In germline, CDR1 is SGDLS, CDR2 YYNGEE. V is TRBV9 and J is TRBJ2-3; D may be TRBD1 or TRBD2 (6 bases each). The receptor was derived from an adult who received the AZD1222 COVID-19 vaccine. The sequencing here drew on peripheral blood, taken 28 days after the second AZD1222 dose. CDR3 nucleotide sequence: TGTGCCAGCAGCGTATGGGGGGCGGGCACAAATACGCAGTATTTT. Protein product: CASSVWGAGTNTQYF.